Detailed here is one T cell receptor beta chain. The antigen is not known. With 6 bases clipped from V and 5 bases from J, the junction kept 5 bases outside the gene matches. The CDR3 loop spans 14 amino acids. The V gene's germline CDR1 is LNHDA and CDR2 SQIVND (reference sequence). This record belongs to a study of chemoradiotherapy in HPV16-positive cancers. Generated by immunoSEQ multiplex PCR, the TCRdb table keeps only in-frame clones and is missing some. The data contain around 30,000 clones, about 92% of them singletons. Regarding the study as a whole: The functional HPV-specific definition rests on just a couple of HPV16-positive patients.

This TCR was sampled from a human donor with HPV-associated anogenital cancer. The chain has TRBV19 and TRBJ2-2, with TRBD1 matching over 8 bases. Specimen: blood, collected from a patient who underwent chemoradiotherapy. The CDR3 DNA reads TGTGCCAGTAGGCCGGGACAGGTGACCGGGGAGCTGTTTTTT. This codes for CASRPGQVTGELFF. Full variable domain (outside the CDR3, taken from reference TRBV19 and TRBJ2-2): DGGITQSPKYLFRKEGQNVTLSCEQNLNHDAMYWYRQDPGQGLRLIYYSQIVNDFQKGDIAEGYSVSREKKESFPLTVTSAQKNPTAFYLCASRPGQVTGELFFGEGSRLTVL.